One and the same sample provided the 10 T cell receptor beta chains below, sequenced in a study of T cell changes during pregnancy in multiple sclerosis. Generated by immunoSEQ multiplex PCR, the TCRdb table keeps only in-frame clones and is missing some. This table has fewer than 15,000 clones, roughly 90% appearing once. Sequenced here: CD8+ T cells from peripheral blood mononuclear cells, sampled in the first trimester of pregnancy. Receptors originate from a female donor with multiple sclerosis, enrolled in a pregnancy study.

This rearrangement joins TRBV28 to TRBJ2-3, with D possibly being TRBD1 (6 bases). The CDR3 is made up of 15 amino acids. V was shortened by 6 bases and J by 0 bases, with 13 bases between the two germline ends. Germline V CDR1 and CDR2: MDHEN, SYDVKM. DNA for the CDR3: TGTGCCAGCAGATTGGGGGACACTAGCACAGATACGCAGTATTTT. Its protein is CASRLGDTSTDTQYF.

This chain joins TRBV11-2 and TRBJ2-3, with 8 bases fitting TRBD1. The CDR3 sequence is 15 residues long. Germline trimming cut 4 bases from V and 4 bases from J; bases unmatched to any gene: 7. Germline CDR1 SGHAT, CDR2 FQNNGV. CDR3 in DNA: TGTGCCAGCAGCTCCCGTGGGGGACAGGCAGATACGCAGTATTTT. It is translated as CASSSRGGQADTQYF.

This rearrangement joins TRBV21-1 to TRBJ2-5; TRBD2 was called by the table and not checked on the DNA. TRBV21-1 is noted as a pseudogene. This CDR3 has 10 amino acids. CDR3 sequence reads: CAPSEQTQYF. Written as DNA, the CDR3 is TGTGCCCCGTCGGAGCAAACCCAGTACTTC.

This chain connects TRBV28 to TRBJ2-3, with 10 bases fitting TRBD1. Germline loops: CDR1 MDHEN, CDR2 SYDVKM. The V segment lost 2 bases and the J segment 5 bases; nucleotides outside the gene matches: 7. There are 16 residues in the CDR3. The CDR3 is CASSLGTGVKGDTQYF. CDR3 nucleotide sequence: TGTGCCAGCAGTTTAGGGACAGGGGTAAAGGGAGATACGCAGTATTTT.

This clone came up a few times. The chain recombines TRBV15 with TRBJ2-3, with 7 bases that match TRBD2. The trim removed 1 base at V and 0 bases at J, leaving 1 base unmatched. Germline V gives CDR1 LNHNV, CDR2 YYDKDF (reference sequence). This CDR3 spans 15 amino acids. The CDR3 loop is CATSRGGGSTDTQYF. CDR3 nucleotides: TGTGCCACCAGCAGAGGGGGGGGTAGCACAGATACGCAGTATTTT.

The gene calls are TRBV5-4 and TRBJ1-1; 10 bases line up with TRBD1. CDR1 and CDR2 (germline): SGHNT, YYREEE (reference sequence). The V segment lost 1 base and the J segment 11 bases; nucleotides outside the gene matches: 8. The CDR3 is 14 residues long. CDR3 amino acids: CASSLWDRGIQAFF. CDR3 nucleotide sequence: TGTGCCAGCAGCTTGTGGGACAGGGGTATACAGGCTTTCTTT.

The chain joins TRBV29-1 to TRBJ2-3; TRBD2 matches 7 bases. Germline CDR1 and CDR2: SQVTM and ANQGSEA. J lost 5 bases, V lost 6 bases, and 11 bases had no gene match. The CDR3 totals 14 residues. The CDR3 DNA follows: TGCAGCGTGGGGGGGGTGCAGGGCAAAGATACGCAGTATTTT. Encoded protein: CSVGGVQGKDTQYF.

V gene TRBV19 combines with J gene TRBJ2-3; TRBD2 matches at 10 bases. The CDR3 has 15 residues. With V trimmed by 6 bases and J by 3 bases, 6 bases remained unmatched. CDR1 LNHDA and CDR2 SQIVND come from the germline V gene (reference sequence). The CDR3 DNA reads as TGTGCCAGTAGGCATCTAGCGGGGGAAACAGATACGCAGTATTTT. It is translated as CASRHLAGETDTQYF. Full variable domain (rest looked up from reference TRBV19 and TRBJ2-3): DGGITQSPKYLFRKEGQNVTLSCEQNLNHDAMYWYRQDPGQGLRLIYYSQIVNDFQKGDIAEGYSVSREKKESFPLTVTSAQKNPTAFYLCASRHLAGETDTQYFGPGTRLTVL.

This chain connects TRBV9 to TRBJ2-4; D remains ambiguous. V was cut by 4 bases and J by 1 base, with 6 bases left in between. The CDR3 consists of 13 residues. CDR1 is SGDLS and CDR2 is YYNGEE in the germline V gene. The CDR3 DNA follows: TGTGCCAGCAGCCCCCCGGCCAAAAACATTCAGTACTTC. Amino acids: CASSPPAKNIQYF.

DNA of the CDR3: TGTGCCAGCAGCCAAGTAACCGGCTATGGCTACACCTTC. Translation gives CASSQVTGYGYTF. The chain combines TRBV14 with TRBJ1-2; D unclear. The CDR3 has 13 residues. Deletions cut 1 base from V and 4 bases from J, with 7 bases between. CDR1 is SGHDN, CDR2 FVKESK, per germline.